This T cell receptor beta chain was profiled in a study of T cells in Graves' hyperthyroidism and ophthalmopathy. Findings and limits, study-wide: In simple terms, a model built on 13 V-J features told ophthalmopathy apart from stable hyperthyroidism. Clonotypes that were expanded in thyroid above 0.001 mostly appeared in blood too.

Concerning this clonotype: No antigen is known for it.

PBMCs were sourced from roughly 9.1 ml fresh peripheral blood. TCR beta CDR3 sequences were amplified from RNA transcripts. HTBI primers were the set used in a first-round RT-PCR of the TCR CDR3. TCRdb reprocessed the multiplex PCR reads via MiXCR and lists one record per CDR3 protein. The repertoire holds hundreds of thousands of distinct CDR3 sequences, with 15% to 20% as singletons. The germline gives CDR1 SGHDT, CDR2 YYEEEE. This CDR3 is built from 17 residues. V was clipped by 0 bases and J by 4 bases; unmatched bases: 5. The V gene is TRBV5-6, the J gene TRBJ1-6; 9 bases fit TRBD1. The receptor was isolated from a young woman with Graves' hyperthyroidism. The sample taken for sequencing was blood. CDR3 in DNA: TGTGCCAGCAGCTTGGATATGGGACAGGGATATAATTCACCCCTCCACTTT. Translated, it gives CASSLDMGQGYNSPLHF.